This T cell receptor beta chain stems from a study of cytomegalovirus exposure and HLA in healthy donors. General study findings and limits: As a later analysis showed, several of the most significant clusters appeared to be linked to common viral pathogens. The authors later linked a missense DCLRE1C variant to TCR beta V- and J-gene trimming.

About this clone itself: Its antigen is still unknown.

In nominal health when sampled, donors likely had unrecorded immune exposures nonetheless. Use of 60 Vbeta and 13 Jbeta primers characterized the PCR. The assay was immunoSEQ multiplex PCR, and TCRdb's table has in-frame clones only and misses some. There are roughly 100,000 clones in the sample; approximately 79% occur only once, and over 3% lies in the top ten. The receptor comes from a woman between 40 and 50 years old in good health and CMV-seronegative. The material sequenced was PBMCs.

CDR3 bases: TGTGCCAGCTCACGCGTCAGGGTCGAATCCGGCAATGAGCAGTTCTTC. It translates to CASSRVRVESGNEQFF. The rearrangement joins TRBV18 to TRBJ2-1; D is perhaps TRBD1 (5 bases). V dropped 4 bases and J dropped 6 bases, with 19 bases sitting between them. The CDR3 covers 16 residues. Per germline, CDR1 KGHSH and CDR2 LQKENI.